The 2 T cell receptor beta chains below were found in one sample sequenced in a study of beta chain features in type 1 diabetes. General study results and limits: Moderate yet significant TCRB CDR3 shortening was seen in Type 1 diabetes patients in all four CD4+ subsets.

The isolated RNA, all of it, was reverse transcribed, so expressed TCRB transcripts were what got sequenced. The method was immunoSEQ multiplex PCR; TCRdb's version includes in-frame clones alone and lacks a portion of them. The data show fewer than 350,000 clones, with over 12% seen just once and approximately 0.015% held by the top ten. No antigen is known for these receptors. The sequencing sample was made of naive CD4+ T cells from blood. Source of these receptors: a man aged 18 to 30 with type 1 diabetes.

The V call is TRBV7-2, the J call TRBJ2-3, with 14 bases fitting TRBD2. The CDR3 length is 17 residues. Germline V gene lookup returns CDR1 SGHTA and CDR2 FQGNSA. The V and J ends lost 1 base and 2 bases, in that order; junction bases with no gene match: 2. CDR3: CASSLGLAGGPTDTQYF. CDR3 in DNA: TGTGCCAGCAGCTTAGGACTAGCGGGGGGGCCCACAGATACGCAGTATTTT.

V gene TRBV9 combines with J gene TRBJ2-6, with D maybe TRBD1 (6 bases). Germline CDR1 and CDR2: SGDLS and YYNGEE. The V end was cut by 3 bases, the J end by 3 bases, with 16 bases between. The CDR3 is made up of 17 amino acids. The DNA for the CDR3 is TGTGCCAGCAGCGCTCGAATGGGGGCCGGTGGGGCCAACGTCCTGACTTTC. It codes for CASSARMGAGGANVLTF.